This T cell receptor (beta chain) was captured by sequencing in a study of cytomegalovirus exposure and HLA in healthy donors (dated by TCRdb to 2017 to 2019). At the level of the whole study: According to an earlier analysis of a few hundred of the donors, some 180 million T cells yielded 100 million or so unique TCR beta sequences and 276 Gb of sequence data. About 330 gigabases of sequencing data and around 80 million unique TCR sequences made up an early release that covered over 550 HLA-typed donors. The genetic ancestry cluster associated with self-reported Caucasian donors included about four fifths of the 350 to 500 genotyped donors. The aim of the study was to test whether cataloging public T cell receptors could identify signatures of past pathogen exposure. Using immunosequencing, the study profiled T cell repertoires from 666 subjects and related those repertoires to cytomegalovirus serostatus. Along with the 666-subject first cohort, a separate validation cohort of over a hundred different subjects was used. The study combined high-throughput TCR immunosequencing, statistical association of individual TCRs with disease status, and machine learning to predict cytomegalovirus infection status. To study patterns of TCR occurrence, a later analysis re-analyzed previously published TCR beta repertoires from 500 to 850 donors and added high-resolution HLA genotyping. Rather than drawing on any new phenotypic data, the later analysis identified candidate immune exposures from TCR beta sequences and the way those sequences occurred across donors. An earlier analysis of some 500 of the donors applied high-throughput TCR beta sequencing to assess whether each TCR beta V gene segment acted as functional or pseudogenic. Donor age, sex, ethnicity and CMV serostatus were collected together with the repertoire data. In a later genetic analysis, genome-wide SNP genotypes for 398 of the 666 donors were used, and that subset was treated as a discovery cohort. All discovery cohort repertoires had been generated on a single sequencing platform. HLA typing covered class I and class II loci at four-digit resolution. Typing coverage differed by locus: A, B, C, DRB1 and DQB1 were typed in roughly 629-630 donors, DQA1 in about 510, DPA1 in 606, and DPB1 in roughly 450. A handful of DR-DQ haplotypes were handled as single units for association and clustering because linkage in the cohort was strong. On average, 235,054 unique TCR beta nucleotide sequences were sequenced per donor among about 400 genotyped donors of the cohort, with roughly 18% of those sequences being non-productive.

The cohort comprised fewer than 750 healthy bone marrow donors. At the time of sampling, all cohort members were nominally healthy, though unrecorded immune exposures were likely present. The donor tested CMV seropositive, placing the donor among the 289 seropositive members of the cohort. Every donor gave a peripheral blood sample, and the peripheral blood mononuclear cells from that sample were used for TCR beta sequencing. Genomic DNA was extracted from the blood cell samples with the Qiagen DNeasy Blood Extraction Kit. Overall results and qualifications from the work: According to a later analysis, parvovirus B19, influenza, CMV and Epstein-Barr virus appeared linked to several top co-occurrence clusters. In a later genetic analysis, a missense DCLRE1C variant was associated with V-gene and J-gene trimming of TCR beta chains, and the association was replicated in an independent cohort. In a later analysis, HLA-associated TCR beta chains were found to be more clonally expanded and to have lower generation probabilities than equally common non-associated chains. Three of the identified cytomegalovirus-associated TCR beta chains were confirmed in vitro to be specific for cytomegalovirus antigens. A later analysis found that TCR association rates varied across HLA loci, with DRB1 alleles showing the most associated TCRs and HLA-C alleles the fewest. Assigning TCR associations to individual alleles was difficult when HLA alleles, especially DR and DQ, strongly co-occurred. In a later analysis, most CMV-associated TCR beta chains were found to appear HLA-restricted, with HLA associations seemingly driven largely by CMV exposure. The only immune exposure information available for the cohort was CMV serostatus. A cluster of highly shared sequence variants was judged likely to be a technical artifact of the sequencing pipeline. The study listed approximately 150 TCR beta chains as associated with cytomegalovirus. In both the original and validation cohorts, the classifier was reported to diagnose cytomegalovirus status with high specificity and sensitivity. In an earlier analysis of some 640 of the donors, most TCR beta V segments were observed in productive rearrangements about 87% or about 30% of the time, broadly matching IMGT annotations. The presence/absence analyses assumed that sequencing depth was roughly uniform across donors, and that assumption may not be true. Some IMGT-functional V segments, including TRBV6-2 and TRBV6-3, could not be told apart with the 87-base-pair reads, so those segments were excluded. Most TCR sequences were observed very rarely across donors, whereas some public TCRs were present in many individuals. Correlated functional status among segregating V segments might reflect linkage disequilibrium, but an unknown experimental factor could not be ruled out. Because counts were too low, more than 15 rarely observed V segments, including chromosome 9 orphons, were left out of the earlier analysis of 500 to 750 of the donors. A later analysis associated about 18,000 TCR beta sequences with specific HLA alleles at a false discovery rate of 0.05. The authors suggested that the approach could potentially be extended to other disease states and immunological phenotypes. This cohort had only TCR beta chains sequenced, and the lack of alpha or paired-chain data limited which features could be detected. A later genetic analysis reported fewer N-insertions in productive TCRs among donors in an Asian-associated ancestry cluster than the approximately 700-donor mean. Because HLA typing was unavailable for some donors at each locus, only the typed subset was used in association tests. A further reported finding was that TCR beta sequences accurately predicted the HLA-A and HLA-B alleles for most subjects in the first cohort.

To note about this clone: Its antigen has not been determined. Base qualities are not provided; no much larger clone lies one nucleotide away.

The method behind the library was the immunoSEQ multiplex PCR assay. For the multiplex PCR, a mixture combining 60 forward primers for TCR Vbeta segments and 13 reverse primers for TCR Jbeta segments was used. The CDR3 region of rearranged TCR beta genes was amplified from genomic DNA with a multiplex PCR assay. The Illumina HiSeq System was used to sequence the amplified TCR beta libraries as 87-base-pair reads. In the authors' own workflow: A later analysis counted tens of millions of unique TCR beta chains across the 666 repertoires, and 9.5 million to 11 million of these chains were shared by at least two donors. A nearest-neighbor algorithm error-corrected the raw reads and collapsed the reads into unique sequences, merging closely related sequences to remove PCR and sequencing errors. Alignment of CDR3 sequences to IMGT reference sequences was used to assign V, D and J gene segments. For a sequence to be retained, at least a six-nucleotide match to both a V gene segment and a J gene segment was required. A rearrangement was called productive if the CDR3 had no stop codons and remained in frame with V and J, and every other rearrangement was called non-productive. CDR3 was defined according to IMGT convention as the region running from the second conserved V-encoded cysteine to the conserved J-encoded phenylalanine. In an earlier analysis of approximately 590 of the donors, sequences lacking an unambiguous match to a single V gene segment were excluded. An earlier analysis of approximately 590 of the donors called V segments functional above 56.7% productive rearrangements and segregating when the between-donor standard deviation exceeded 5%. A statistical classification framework was developed to diagnose cytomegalovirus status using the catalog of TCR beta chain sequences. V and J gene assignment, in a later analysis, came from comparing TCR nucleotide sequences with IMGT/GENE-DB human TR gene sequences. In a later analysis, CDR3 sequences and most-parsimonious VDJ recombination scenarios were assigned using the TCRdist pipeline. In a later analysis, each TCR beta chain was defined by its CDR3 amino acid sequence together with its V-gene family, and reads lacking a unique V-gene family were excluded. In a later analysis, around 650 highly shared, low-generation-probability nucleotide sequences were removed to address suspected cross-contamination and a sequencing artifact. In a later analysis, a clonal expansion index for each public chain was calculated from normalized within-repertoire ranks of inferred template counts. In a later analysis, generation probabilities were computed with a VDJ recombination model fitted to out-of-frame rearrangements, and the resulting probabilities were checked against IGoR. In a later analysis, TCR-TCR, TCR-HLA and TCR-CMV co-occurrence was scored with hypergeometric tests, and a repertoire-size bias correction was applied to TCR pairs. False discovery rates were estimated in a later analysis by permuting HLA or CMV assignments 20 times. A later analysis grouped co-occurring TCRs with DBSCAN, adding TCRdist sequence similarity when clustering within HLA-allele-positive subsets. Repertoires with fewer than 30,000 or more than 120,000 public chains, plus five repertoires with anomalous nucleotide sharing, were excluded from co-occurrence clustering. TCRdb provides this immuneACCESS table in a form limited to in-frame rearrangements. Some clones are lacking; in checked studies, under half of them reflect an unresolved V gene, and why the rest are absent is not known. V, J and clone size derive from that table, while D and trimming were established from the DNA sequence. The sample records approximately 140,000 clones, 60% to 85% of which are singletons. The ten largest clones represent about 13% of the sample.

Trimming takes 6 bases from V and 8 bases from J, and the germline ends sit 19 bases apart. The germline V gene (reference sequence) sets CDR1 to SEHNR and CDR2 to FQNEAQ. From the cysteine up to the phenylalanine, the CDR3 has a length of 15 residues. CDR3 DNA only is kept here, 45 bases in frame from base 1. The rearrangement combines TRBV7-9 with TRBJ1-4, with the D gene not clear enough to name. Sequencing was done on a sample of PBMCs. This clonotype was sampled from a man in his forties in good health and CMV-seropositive. The CDR3 amino acid sequence is: CASSSRTVRNEKLFF. Read as DNA, the sequence is TGTGCCAGCAGTTCCAGAACGGTGAGGAACGAAAAACTGTTTTTT.